This T cell receptor beta chain was sequenced for a study of OX40 agonist ivuxolimab in advanced cancers. Study summary: People who had prior anti-PD-1, anti-PD-L1 or anti-CTLA-4 therapy could take part, and around 43% had some.

Cycle 7 day 1, cycle 4 day 1, and baseline were the timepoints at which blood was sampled. This clone was observed a single time. Its antigen remains unknown. The method was immunoSEQ multiplex PCR; TCRdb's version includes in-frame clones alone and lacks a portion of them. In the table there are roughly 83,000 clones, roughly 84% of which are singletons. Germline CDR1 is KGHSH and CDR2 is LQKENI. This CDR3 has 13 residues. V was pared by 4 bases and J by 2 bases, with 8 bases between. Study conclusions and caveats: It was not determined which antigens were specifically recognized by the peripheral T cells that had undergone clonal expansion. Both CD4+ and CD8+ T cell populations in blood had undergone clonal expansion by week 6 at 0.1 to 3.0 mg/kg.

The TCR comes from an adult with an advanced solid tumor such as melanoma, head and neck, liver or kidney cancer. The sequences come from CD4+ or CD8+ T cells sorted from blood, collected in a trial of the OX40 agonist ivuxolimab. The V call is TRBV18, the J call TRBJ1-1; D remains ambiguous. The CDR3 nucleotides read TGTGCCAGCTCACTAGACGGAAACACTGAAGCTTTCTTT. Translation gives CASSLDGNTEAFF. Together with reference TRBV18 and TRBJ1-1, the CDR3 gives the full variable domain: NAGVMQNPRHLVRRRGQEARLRCSPMKGHSHVYWYRQLPEEGLKFMVYLQKENIIDESGMPKERFSAEFPKEGPSILRIQQVVRGDSAAYFCASSLDGNTEAFFGQGTRLTVV.